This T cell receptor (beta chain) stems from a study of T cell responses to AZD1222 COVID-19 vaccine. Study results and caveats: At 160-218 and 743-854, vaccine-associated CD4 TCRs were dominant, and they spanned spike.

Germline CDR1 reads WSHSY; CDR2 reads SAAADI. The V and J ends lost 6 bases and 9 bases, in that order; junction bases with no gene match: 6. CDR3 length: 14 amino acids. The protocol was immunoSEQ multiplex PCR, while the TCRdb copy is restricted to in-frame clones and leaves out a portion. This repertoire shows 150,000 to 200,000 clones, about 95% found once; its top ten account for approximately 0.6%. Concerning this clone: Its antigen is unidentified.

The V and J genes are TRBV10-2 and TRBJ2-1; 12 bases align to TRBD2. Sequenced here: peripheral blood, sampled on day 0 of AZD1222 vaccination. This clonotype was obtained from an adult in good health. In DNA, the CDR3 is TGCGCCAGCAGCAGACTAGCGGGGGAACGTGAGCAGTTCTTC. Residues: CASSRLAGEREQFF.